The 22 T cell receptor beta chains in this list originate from one sample, sequenced in a study of blood T cell repertoires in COVID-19 (dated by TCRdb to between 2020 and 2021). Library creation used the immunoSEQ multiplex PCR assay. TCRdb limited this immuneACCESS table to in-frame rearrangements with V and J called. A share of clones is missing; checked studies link under half to unresolved V genes, and the rest is unexplained. Recorded for this sample are 150,000 to 200,000 clones; approximately 90% of them occurred a single time. Jointly, the top ten make up around 4.8% of the sample. The sequenced sample was peripheral blood. The receptors here all came from a human donor in a cohort sampled during active COVID-19.

The gene calls are TRBV6-5 and TRBJ1-2, with TRBD1 as a possible D gene (5 bases). Trimming left V 7 bases short and J 2 bases short, with 8 bases between. Germline V gene sequence: CDR1 MNHEY, CDR2 SVGAGI. The CDR3 covers 12 residues. This chain's CDR3 is CASTDRNYGYTF. In nucleotides, the CDR3 is TGTGCCAGCACCGACAGAAACTATGGCTACACCTTC.

V gene TRBV5-5 combines with J gene TRBJ2-7; TRBD2 aligns across 7 bases. There are 15 residues in the CDR3. Germline trimming cut 3 bases from V and 3 bases from J; bases unmatched to any gene: 9. The germline V gene encodes CDR1 SGHKS and CDR2 YYEKEE (reference sequence). In nucleotides, the CDR3 is TGTGCCAGCAGCTCGCGAGGCGGGGGTATCTACGAGCAGTACTTC. This codes for CASSSRGGGIYEQYF.

This rearrangement joins TRBV7-9 to TRBJ2-5, with 8 bases identical to TRBD2. The CDR3 extends over 12 amino acids. Germline V gene sequence: CDR1 SEHNR, CDR2 FQNEAQ (reference sequence). The V and J ends lost 5 bases and 8 bases, in that order; junction bases with no gene match: 4. The CDR3: CASSREGETQYF. In DNA, the CDR3 is TGTGCCAGCAGCCGGGAGGGGGAAACCCAGTACTTC.

This chain links TRBV6-6 with TRBJ1-2; 8 bases are shared with TRBD1. V lost 2 bases and J lost 4; bases outside the gene matches: 3. Germline CDR1 reads MNHNY; CDR2 reads SVGAGI (reference sequence). This CDR3 contains 14 residues. CDR3 sequence: CASSYETGAYGYTF. The CDR3 bases are TGTGCCAGCAGTTACGAGACAGGGGCCTATGGCTACACCTTC.

The chain couples TRBV24-1 to TRBJ1-5, with a possible D match to TRBD1 (5 bases). This CDR3 region has 14 residues. Per germline, CDR1 KGHDR and CDR2 SFDVKD. Trimming removed 4 bases at V and 4 bases at J, with 10 bases between. The CDR3 coding sequence is TGTGCCACCAGTGACTCGGGACTAAATCAGCCCCAGCATTTT. Translated: CATSDSGLNQPQHF.

This chain connects TRBV13 to TRBJ1-2, with a tentative D call TRBD1 (6 bases). The CDR3 is 15 amino acids. Trimming cost V 3 bases and J 5 bases, with 16 bases left between them. Germline V gene data show CDR1 as PRHDT and CDR2 as FYEKMQ (reference sequence). CDR3 DNA sequence: TGTGCCAGCAGCTTGGGTCCGGGGGGCAGATATGGCTACACCTTC. It yields the protein CASSLGPGGRYGYTF.

This chain links TRBV5-6 with TRBJ2-3, with TRBD1 matching 10 bases. CDR3 length: 14 residues. Germline lookup yields CDR1 SGHDT and CDR2 YYEEEE. J gave up 4 bases and V 3 bases, and 2 bases lay outside the gene matches. The CDR3 reads CASSSDRGPDTQYF. DNA of the CDR3: TGTGCCAGCAGCTCAGACAGGGGGCCAGATACGCAGTATTTT. The whole variable domain, filled in from reference TRBV5-6 and TRBJ2-3, reads DAGVTQSPTHLIKTRGQQVTLRCSPKSGHDTVSWYQQALGQGPQFIFQYYEEEERQRGNFPDRFSGHQFPNYSSELNVNALLLGDSALYLCASSSDRGPDTQYFGPGTRLTVL.

The chain links TRBV2 to TRBJ1-2; 9 bases are shared with TRBD1. Germline V gene data show CDR1 as SNHLY and CDR2 as FYNNEI. The CDR3 loop spans 15 amino acids. V trimming: 5 bases; J trimming: 5 bases; junction bases outside the gene matches: 9. This CDR3 reads CASSRTGGLEYGYTF. The DNA of the CDR3 is TGTGCCAGCAGTCGAACAGGGGGCTTAGAGTATGGCTACACCTTC.

V gene TRBV24-1 combines with J gene TRBJ2-1; 11 nucleotides line up with TRBD1. The CDR3 covers 16 residues. V was pared by 4 bases and J by 2 bases, with 3 bases of the junction left unmatched. The germline V gene has CDR1 KGHDR and CDR2 SFDVKD. CDR3 loop: CATSEGTGGAYNEQFF. The CDR3 coding sequence is TGTGCCACCAGTGAAGGGACAGGGGGGGCCTACAATGAGCAGTTCTTC.

In nucleotides, the CDR3 is TGTGCCAGCAGTTATGGAGGACTAGCGGGGAGGGATGAGCAGTTCTTC. Its translation: CASSYGGLAGRDEQFF. V usage is TRBV6-5 and J usage is TRBJ2-1; 12 positions agree with TRBD2. CDR3 length: 16 amino acids. J was trimmed by 8 bases and V by 3 bases; bases with no gene match: 8. Germline V gene lookup returns CDR1 MNHEY and CDR2 SVGAGI.

Of note for this clone: An end of the junction differs from the germline gene, which may be a read error. V usage is TRBV7-2 and J usage is TRBJ2-3; 9 positions agree with TRBD2. This CDR3 has 15 amino acids. Germline V gene sequence: CDR1 SGHTA, CDR2 FQGNSA. CDR3 loop: CASSVAGAGPDTQYF. CDR3 DNA: TGTGCCAGCAGCGTAGCGGGAGCTGGACCAGATACGCAGTATTTT.

The CDR3 DNA follows: TGTGCCAGCAGCCCTGGACTAGCGGAAGAGACCCAGTACTTC. It specifies CASSPGLAEETQYF. The rearrangement joins TRBV5-4 to TRBJ2-5; TRBD2 agrees at 10 bases. The CDR3 totals 14 residues. The germline V gene encodes CDR1 SGHNT and CDR2 YYREEE (reference sequence). V lost 4 bases, J lost 3 bases, and 3 bases stayed unmatched.

The chain carries TRBV11-2 and TRBJ2-1; 12 bases are a match to TRBD2. Per germline, CDR1 SGHAT and CDR2 FQNNGV. Unmatched junction bases numbered 11, after V lost 5 bases and J lost 9 bases. The CDR3 spans 16 residues. The CDR3 region has the DNA TGTGCCAGCAGCCCGAGGGCTAGCGGGGGGGGAGGTGAGCAGTTCTTC. Encoded protein: CASSPRASGGGGEQFF.

This chain links TRBV19 with TRBJ1-4, with D perhaps matching TRBD1 (5 bases). Germline lookup yields CDR1 LNHDA and CDR2 SQIVND (reference sequence). CDR3 length: 16 residues. The V gene lost 3 bases and the J gene lost 5 bases, with 16 bases spanning the gap. CDR3 nucleotides: TGTGCCAGTAGTATCTCCCGGACACAGATGAATGAAAAACTGTTTTTT. Residues: CASSISRTQMNEKLFF.

This clone was seen just once. This chain's CDR3 is CASSEREGETQYF. In DNA, the CDR3 is TGTGCCAGCAGCGAGCGGGAAGGAGAGACCCAGTACTTC. The V gene is TRBV7-6, the J gene TRBJ2-5; TRBD2 matches 7 bases. The CDR3 extends over 13 amino acids. V was clipped by 5 bases and J by 4 bases; unmatched bases: 4. Germline CDR1 is SGHVS and CDR2 is FNYEAQ.

CDR3 DNA: TGTGCCAGCGGAAGGGGGATCCCCACCCCCGGAACCGGGGAGCTGTTTTTT. Amino acids: CASGRGIPTPGTGELFF. The V call is TRBV27, the J call TRBJ2-2, with D perhaps matching TRBD1 (6 bases). The length of the CDR3 is 17 residues. Germline CDR1 reads MNHEY; CDR2 reads SMNVEV (reference sequence). Trimming shortened V by 8 bases and J by 5 bases, and 24 bases separated the two germline ends.

The chain couples TRBV5-1 to TRBJ1-1; no definite D call. V was shortened by 3 bases and J by 1 base, with 10 bases between the two germline ends. This CDR3 has 14 residues. The germline V gene encodes CDR1 SGHRS and CDR2 YFSETQ. The CDR3 is CASSSGLPNTEAFF. The CDR3 DNA is TGCGCCAGCAGCTCAGGACTGCCGAACACTGAAGCTTTCTTT.

The V call is TRBV12-2, the J call TRBJ1-5; the DNA was not compared with TRBD1, the D call given in the table. TRBV12-2 is a pseudogene. The CDR3 totals 17 residues. The chain's CDR3 is CASRLYGTGPGNQPQHF. Here the CDR3 DNA reads TGTGCAAGTCGCTTATATGGGACAGGGCCCGGCAATCAGCCCCAGCATTTT.

The chain uses TRBV27 and TRBJ2-1; perhaps TRBD2 as D (5 bases). The V gene lost 8 bases and the J gene lost 0 bases, with 17 bases spanning the gap. Per the germline V gene, CDR1 is MNHEY and CDR2 is SMNVEV (reference sequence). The CDR3 loop spans 16 amino acids. The CDR3 protein is CASRTKGAASYNEQFF. CDR3 sequence (DNA): TGTGCCAGCCGCACCAAGGGAGCGGCCTCCTACAATGAGCAGTTCTTC.

The chain recombines TRBV6-2 or TRBV6-3 with TRBJ2-5; D gene ambiguous. The CDR3 is made up of 14 amino acids. V was shortened by 2 bases and J by 2 bases, with 9 bases between the two germline ends. Germline lookup yields CDR1 MNHEY and CDR2 SVGEGT. CDR3 in amino acids: CASSYTAVQETQYF. The CDR3 coding sequence is TGTGCCAGCAGTTACACGGCGGTTCAAGAGACCCAGTACTTC.

The J gene is TRBJ2-1, the V gene TRBV15; no clear D gene. Trimming took off 4 bases at V and 6 bases at J, with 10 bases between the two ends. There are 13 residues in the CDR3. The germline gives CDR1 LNHNV, CDR2 YYDKDF (reference sequence). CDR3: CATSMSSINEQFF. CDR3 bases: TGTGCCACCAGCATGAGTTCTATCAATGAGCAGTTCTTC.

V usage is TRBV27 and J usage is TRBJ2-7, with a tentative D call TRBD2 (5 bases). The CDR3 length is 13 residues. The germline V and J ends were trimmed by 6 bases and 0 bases, with 9 bases remaining between them. Germline-derived CDR1 and CDR2 are MNHEY and SMNVEV (reference sequence). In DNA, the CDR3 is TGTGCCAGCAGCCGAGAGGGCTCCTACGAGCAGTACTTC. This translates into CASSREGSYEQYF.